Shown below are 17 T cell receptor beta chains from a single sample sequenced in a study of T cell responses to AZD1222 COVID-19 vaccine. TCRdb keeps only in-frame clones here, not all; method: immunoSEQ multiplex PCR. The table shows some 190,000 clones, with about 95% occurring only once. The sequenced sample was peripheral blood, obtained 28 days after the second dose of the MenACWY control vaccine. All receptors derive from an adult who received the MenACWY meningococcal vaccine as a control.

The CDR3, as DNA: TGTGCCAGCAGCCAAGTAGGAGGGGGCGATGGCTACACCTTC. It encodes CASSQVGGGDGYTF. The gene calls are TRBV3-1 (or the pseudogene TRBV3-2) and TRBJ1-2; 7 bases are shared with TRBD1. Unmatched junction bases numbered 5, after V lost 1 base and J lost 6 bases. The CDR3 sequence is 14 residues long. Germline CDR1 LGHDT, CDR2 YNNKEL (reference sequence).

The chain recombines TRBV21-1 with TRBJ2-1; the D segment call TRBD1 is taken from the table without a DNA check. TRBV21-1 is an annotated pseudogene. CDR3 length: 14 amino acids. CDR3 residues: CASSKGTGGNEQFF. The CDR3 DNA follows: TGTGCCAGCAGCAAAGGGACAGGGGGCAATGAGCAGTTCTTC.

The DNA for the CDR3 is TGTGCCAGCAGCTTAAGCGGGGGGCGCGGAGATACGCAGTATTTT. It is translated as CASSLSGGRGDTQYF. V usage is TRBV7-3 and J usage is TRBJ2-3; the match to TRBD2 covers 8 bases. Germline loops: CDR1 SGHTA, CDR2 FQGTGA. V trimming: 1 base; J trimming: 5 bases; junction bases outside the gene matches: 5. CDR3 length equals 15 residues.

J is TRBJ1-4 and V is TRBV5-1; TRBD1 might be the D (5 bases). This CDR3 has 15 amino acids. V lost 1 base and J 7 bases, leaving 14 bases between the germline ends. CDR1 is SGHRS and CDR2 is YFSETQ in the germline V gene. The CDR3 reads CASSLFRGEGEKLFF. The CDR3 DNA sequence: TGCGCCAGCAGCTTGTTTAGGGGAGAAGGTGAAAAACTGTTTTTT. Using reference TRBV5-1 and TRBJ1-4 for the parts outside the CDR3, the full variable domain is KAGVTQTPRYLIKTRGQQVTLSCSPISGHRSVSWYQQTPGQGLQFLFEYFSETQRNKGNFPGRFSGRQFSNSRSEMNVSTLELGDSALYLCASSLFRGEGEKLFFGSGTQLSVL.

This rearrangement joins TRBV28 to TRBJ1-1; no definite D call. V was pared by 5 bases and J by 1 base, with 8 bases between. CDR3 length equals 13 residues. Germline V gene data show CDR1 as MDHEN and CDR2 as SYDVKM. CDR3: CASSLDGNTEAFF. Here the CDR3 DNA reads TGTGCCAGCAGTCTTGACGGGAACACTGAAGCTTTCTTT.

The V gene is TRBV25-1, the J gene TRBJ1-4, with 7 bases lining up with TRBD1. CDR1 is MGHDK, CDR2 SYGVNS, per germline. V lost 11 bases to trimming and J lost 6 bases; unmatched junction nucleotides: 6. The CDR3 length is 12 residues. This chain's CDR3 is CAATGYDEKLFF. In DNA form, the CDR3 reads TGTGCCGCGACAGGGTATGATGAAAAACTGTTTTTT.

In DNA form, the CDR3 reads TGTGCCAGCAGCATCCGGGACGGAGCTAATGAAAAACTGTTTTTT. Amino acids: CASSIRDGANEKLFF. V usage is TRBV9 and J usage is TRBJ1-4; D might be TRBD1 (5 bases). The CDR3 covers 15 residues. Per the germline V gene, CDR1 is SGDLS and CDR2 is YYNGEE. Trimming shortened V by 4 bases and J by 3 bases, and 13 bases separated the two germline ends.

The V gene is TRBV7-9, the J gene TRBJ1-3; D possibly corresponds to TRBD1 (5 bases). Trimming cost V 1 base and J 1 base, with 11 bases left between them. The germline CDR1 and CDR2 sequences are SEHNR and FQNEAQ (reference sequence). The CDR3 extends over 16 amino acids. The DNA of the CDR3 is TGTGCCAGCAGCTTAGGCCCAGGGATGTCTGGAAACACCATATATTTT. This encodes CASSLGPGMSGNTIYF. The variable domain in full, completed from reference TRBV7-9 and TRBJ1-3, reads DTGVSQNPRHKITKRGQNVTFRCDPISEHNRLYWYRQTLGQGPEFLTYFQNEAQLEKSRLLSDRFSAERPKGSFSTLEIQRTEQGDSAMYLCASSLGPGMSGNTIYFGEGSWLTVV.

The chain couples TRBV28 to TRBJ1-2; possibly TRBD1 for D (6 bases). CDR3 size: 17 residues. The V gene lost 3 bases and the J gene lost 0 bases, with 17 bases spanning the gap. Germline CDR1 MDHEN, CDR2 SYDVKM. DNA for the CDR3: TGTGCCAGCAGTTTTTTCAACCTACAGGGAGCTAACTATGGCTACACCTTC. Its protein product is CASSFFNLQGANYGYTF.

The chain combines TRBV28 with TRBJ2-5, with D tentatively TRBD1 (7 bases). The V gene's germline CDR1 is MDHEN and CDR2 SYDVKM. Trimming took 3 bases from V and 2 from J, leaving 13 bases between them. The CDR3 loop spans 15 amino acids. CDR3 DNA: TGTGCCAGCAGTTTCATGACAGGGAGGCAAGAGACCCAGTACTTC. It is translated as CASSFMTGRQETQYF.

The chain joins TRBV28 to TRBJ1-2; no firm D call. With 3 bases removed from V and 2 bases from J, the gap between germline ends came to 7 bases. The CDR3 covers 13 residues. The germline V gene has CDR1 MDHEN and CDR2 SYDVKM. This CDR3 is CASSLSGNYGYTF. Written as DNA, the CDR3 is TGTGCCAGCAGTTTGTCGGGGAACTATGGCTACACCTTC.

The genes are TRBV7-8 and TRBJ2-7; D is ambiguous. V lost 3 bases and J 7 bases, leaving 10 bases between the germline ends. This CDR3 contains 12 residues. Looked up from germline, CDR1 is SGHVS and CDR2 is FQNEAQ. CDR3 nucleotide sequence: TGTGCCAGCAGCTTTCCCACTACAGAGCAGTACTTC. As protein: CASSFPTTEQYF.

In DNA, the CDR3 is TGTGCCACCAGTGAAGGGAGGAGATTCGAGCAGTACTTC. Its protein product is CATSEGRRFEQYF. V and J are TRBV24-1 and TRBJ2-7, with D possibly matching TRBD2 (6 bases). This CDR3 spans 13 amino acids. Looked up from germline, CDR1 is KGHDR and CDR2 is SFDVKD. Trimming cost V 4 bases and J 6 bases, with 12 bases left between them.

This chain links TRBV27 with TRBJ1-1, with 9 bases lining up with TRBD1. Germline V gene lookup returns CDR1 MNHEY and CDR2 SMNVEV (reference sequence). CDR3 length equals 19 residues. J gave up 0 bases and V 6 bases, and 17 bases lay outside the gene matches. In DNA form, the CDR3 reads TGTGCCAGCAGCCCCAGGGGAGTACAGGGGGCCGGGATGAACACTGAAGCTTTCTTT. Its translation: CASSPRGVQGAGMNTEAFF.

V gene TRBV5-1 combines with J gene TRBJ2-5; TRBD2 aligns across 8 bases. Trimming removed 0 bases from V and 2 bases from J; junction bases left unmatched: 3. There are 15 residues in the CDR3. Germline V gene lookup returns CDR1 SGHRS and CDR2 YFSETQ. The CDR3 DNA follows: TGCGCCAGCAGCTTGGGGATAGCGGGACAAGAGACCCAGTACTTC. Translating gives CASSLGIAGQETQYF. The full variable domain, with the rest looked up from reference TRBV5-1 and TRBJ2-5, is KAGVTQTPRYLIKTRGQQVTLSCSPISGHRSVSWYQQTPGQGLQFLFEYFSETQRNKGNFPGRFSGRQFSNSRSEMNVSTLELGDSALYLCASSLGIAGQETQYFGPGTRLLVL.

The chain's CDR3 is CASSFRQEGVNTEAFF. The CDR3 DNA is TGTGCCAGCAGCTTCCGACAGGAGGGGGTGAACACTGAAGCTTTCTTT. This sequence joins TRBV11-1 and TRBJ1-1, with D possibly matching TRBD1 (6 bases). Germline V gene sequence: CDR1 SGHAT, CDR2 FQDESV (reference sequence). The CDR3 contains 16 residues. V lost 3 bases, J lost 0 bases, and 14 bases lay in between. Supplemented by reference TRBV11-1 and TRBJ1-1, the full variable domain reads EAEVAQSPRYKITEKSQAVAFWCDPISGHATLYWYRQILGQGPELLVQFQDESVVDDSQLPKDRFSAERLKGVDSTLKIQPAELGDSAMYLCASSFRQEGVNTEAFFGQGTRLTVV.

The chain employs TRBV1 and TRBJ2-3; TRBD2, the table's D call, lacks a check against the DNA. TRBV1 counts as a pseudogene. This CDR3 contains 13 residues. CDR3 sequence: CTSSHVGTDTQYF. Here the CDR3 DNA reads TGCACCAGCAGCCACGTCGGCACAGATACGCAGTATTTT.